The T cell receptor beta chain described here comes from a study of cytomegalovirus exposure and HLA in healthy donors. Study-level results: Subsequent analysis showed first-cohort TCR clusters tending to co-occur in 120 validation repertoires. Cytomegalovirus association was assigned to about 180 TCR beta chains.

Germline V gene data show CDR1 as KGHSH and CDR2 as LQKENI. V was cut by 0 bases and J by 4 bases, with 11 bases left in between. The CDR3 consists of 15 residues. The repertoire was sequenced with immunoSEQ multiplex PCR; TCRdb's copy has only in-frame clones and lacks some. The profile shows some 170,000 clones, 86% of them singletons. Remarks on this clone: As yet, its antigen is unknown.

The chain carries TRBV18 and TRBJ2-3; TRBD2 might be the D (6 bases). Sequencing was performed on PBMCs. This receptor was obtained from a man aged 18 to 30 in good health and CMV-seropositive. This chain's CDR3 is CASSPPGGVPDTQYF. The CDR3 nucleotides are TGTGCCAGCTCACCACCGGGCGGGGTGCCAGATACGCAGTATTTT.